This T cell receptor (beta chain) originates from a study of cytomegalovirus exposure and HLA in healthy donors. Study-wide findings and caveats: In a later analysis, TCR beta V- and J-gene trimming showed a link to a missense DCLRE1C variant.

This clone appeared once. Its antigen is unidentified. Amplification used 60 Vbeta primers and 13 Jbeta primers. In the study's own analysis: Later work found around 72 million unique TCR beta chains, with approximately 12 million shared. Produced via immunoSEQ multiplex PCR; TCRdb's table is partial and in-frame only. V, J and clone size are taken as reported in that table, and D and trimming were inferred from the DNA itself. Of around 250,000 clones in the sample, 85% to 95% were seen once. Donors in the study were healthy people who gave bone marrow. The CDR3 is 14 amino acids. Per germline, CDR1 SGHVS and CDR2 FNYEAQ. V was clipped by 4 bases and J by 6 bases; unmatched bases: 8.

This chain uses TRBV7-6 with TRBJ1-1; 7 positions match TRBD1. The sequence derives from a girl aged 2-10 years in good health and CMV-seronegative. The sequenced sample consisted of PBMCs. In DNA, the CDR3 is TGTGCCAGCAGCTCGCCGGGACAGCTGGCTGAAGCTTTCTTT. It encodes CASSSPGQLAEAFF.